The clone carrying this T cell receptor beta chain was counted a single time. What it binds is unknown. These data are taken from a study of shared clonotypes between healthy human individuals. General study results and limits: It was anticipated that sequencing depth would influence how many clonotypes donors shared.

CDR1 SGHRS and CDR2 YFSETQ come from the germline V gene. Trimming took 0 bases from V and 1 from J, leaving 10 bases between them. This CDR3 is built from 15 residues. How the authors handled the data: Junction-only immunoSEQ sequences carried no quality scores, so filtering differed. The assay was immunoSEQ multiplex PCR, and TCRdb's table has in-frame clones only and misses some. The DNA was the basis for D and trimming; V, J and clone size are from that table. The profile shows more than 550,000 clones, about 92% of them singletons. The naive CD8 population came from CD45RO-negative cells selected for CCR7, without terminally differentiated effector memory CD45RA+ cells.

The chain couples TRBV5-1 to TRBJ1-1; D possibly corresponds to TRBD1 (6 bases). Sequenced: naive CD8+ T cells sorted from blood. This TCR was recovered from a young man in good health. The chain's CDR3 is CASSLAQGRNTEAFF. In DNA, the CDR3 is TGCGCCAGCAGCTTGGCGCAGGGGAGGAACACTGAAGCTTTCTTT.